This entry lists 18 T cell receptor beta chains sequenced from one sample in a study of blood T cell repertoires in COVID-19. The assay was immunoSEQ multiplex PCR, and TCRdb's table has in-frame clones only and misses some. The sample carries some 150,000 clones, about 89% recorded once. The sample taken for sequencing was peripheral blood. These receptors originate from a man between 65 and 79 years old with acute or convalescent COVID-19.

The chain uses TRBV11-3 and TRBJ2-1; tentatively, D is TRBD2 (5 bases). Deletions cut 5 bases from V and 0 bases from J, with 11 bases between. The CDR3 has 15 amino acids. Looked up from germline, CDR1 is SGHNT and CDR2 is YENEEA. The CDR3 coding sequence is TGTGCCAGCAGCCCTGGAGGATACTCCTACAATGAGCAGTTCTTC. It translates to CASSPGGYSYNEQFF.

V usage is TRBV9 and J usage is TRBJ1-3; D gene unclear. V lost 1 base and J 8 bases, leaving 10 bases between the germline ends. Per germline, CDR1 SGDLS and CDR2 YYNGEE. The CDR3 totals 13 residues. The CDR3 bases are TGTGCCAGCAGCGTACAGATATTGGACACCATATATTTT. Its protein is CASSVQILDTIYF.

The J gene is TRBJ2-1, the V gene TRBV18, with TRBD1 as a possible D gene (6 bases). V was trimmed by 6 bases and J by 6 bases, leaving 21 bases between them. The CDR3 spans 16 residues. CDR1 is KGHSH, CDR2 LQKENI, per germline. The CDR3 loop reads CASSLTQGRNVNEQFF. CDR3 in DNA: TGTGCCAGCTCCCTAACACAGGGAAGAAACGTCAATGAGCAGTTCTTC.

The chain uses TRBV27 and TRBJ1-5; 7 positions agree with TRBD1. There are 13 residues in the CDR3. Unmatched junction bases numbered 2, after V lost 6 bases and J lost 3 bases. The V gene's germline CDR1 is MNHEY and CDR2 SMNVEV (reference sequence). This chain's CDR3 is CASRGQLNQPQHF. The CDR3 DNA is TGTGCCAGCAGGGGACAGCTCAATCAGCCCCAGCATTTT.

The rearrangement uses TRBV5-4 and TRBJ1-1, with a tentative D call TRBD1 (5 bases). Looked up from germline, CDR1 is SGHNT and CDR2 is YYREEE (reference sequence). The CDR3 covers 13 residues. V lost 6 bases, J lost 1 base, and 10 bases lay in between. The CDR3 spells CASTRRGNTEAFF. CDR3 bases: TGTGCCAGCACCCGAAGGGGGAACACTGAAGCTTTCTTT.

The V gene is TRBV9, the J gene TRBJ2-2; 9 bases are a match to TRBD2. The CDR3 sequence is 17 residues long. Germline CDR1 and CDR2: SGDLS and YYNGEE. The junction had 9 bases not matched to a gene; V was cut back by 4 bases and J by 2 bases. CDR3 nucleotides: TGTGCCAGCAGCCGGAAGAGCGGGGGGCTTAACACCGGGGAGCTGTTTTTT. Translating it yields CASSRKSGGLNTGELFF.

This clone has a handful of counts. The V and J genes are TRBV28 and TRBJ1-2, with D possibly being TRBD1 (5 bases). Germline values: CDR1 MDHEN, CDR2 SYDVKM. The V end lost 4 bases, the J end lost 3 bases, and 15 bases lay between the germline ends. The CDR3 runs to 15 residues. DNA for the CDR3: TGTGCCAGCAGTTCGCCGGGACTTTATTACTATGGCTACACCTTC. It encodes CASSSPGLYYYGYTF.

DNA of the CDR3: TGTGCCAGCAGTGAATCTCTGAGACAGGGTTGGGAGCAGTACTTC. Amino acid sequence: CASSESLRQGWEQYF. The chain carries TRBV2 and TRBJ2-7, with TRBD1 matching 7 bases. V lost 2 bases to trimming and J lost 7 bases; unmatched junction nucleotides: 11. The CDR3 extends over 15 amino acids. The V gene's germline CDR1 is SNHLY and CDR2 FYNNEI.

CDR3 nucleotide sequence: TGTGCCAGTATTACCGACCGCCCCGGGGGCACTGAAGCTTTCTTT. Its translation: CASITDRPGGTEAFF. This chain links TRBV19 with TRBJ1-1; a possible D gene is TRBD1 (5 bases). Trimming took off 7 bases at V and 4 bases at J, with 19 bases between the two ends. The CDR3 loop spans 15 amino acids. Looked up from germline, CDR1 is LNHDA and CDR2 is SQIVND (reference sequence).

The J gene is TRBJ1-5, the V gene TRBV5-7; no definite D call. TRBV5-7 is labeled an ORF, and its function is uncertain. The V gene lost 0 bases and the J gene lost 0 bases, with 7 bases spanning the gap. The CDR3 is 15 amino acids. The CDR3, as DNA: TGTGCCAGCAGCTTGGCCCCCCTTAGCAATCAGCCCCAGCATTTT. It yields the protein CASSLAPLSNQPQHF.

The V call is TRBV6-5, the J call TRBJ2-5, with 8 bases aligning to TRBD2. The CDR3 has 13 residues. The V segment lost 4 bases and the J segment 5 bases; nucleotides outside the gene matches: 3. The V gene's germline CDR1 is MNHEY and CDR2 SVGAGI. CDR3 bases: TGTGCCAGCAGTTCGGGGGGGCGGGAGACCCAGTACTTC. This codes for CASSSGGRETQYF.

The genes are TRBV29-1 and TRBJ1-1; D remains unclear. CDR3 size: 12 residues. The ends were cut back, 5 bases at V and 1 base at J, with 8 bases in the middle. CDR1 and CDR2 (germline): SQVTM, ANQGSEA. CDR3 sequence reads: CSVRGPNTEAFF. Written as DNA, the CDR3 is TGCAGCGTTCGAGGGCCGAACACTGAAGCTTTCTTT.

This chain joins TRBV5-4 and TRBJ2-3, with D perhaps matching TRBD1 (7 bases). CDR1 SGHNT and CDR2 YYREEE come from the germline V gene (reference sequence). The CDR3 sequence is 16 residues long. Trimming took 4 bases from V and 4 from J, leaving 19 bases between them. CDR3 sequence: CASSPQRQGGADTQYF. CDR3 DNA sequence: TGTGCCAGCAGCCCCCAGCGGCAGGGGGGCGCAGATACGCAGTATTTT.

The rearrangement joins TRBV4-1 to TRBJ1-2; no definite D call. Germline CDR1 reads MGHRA; CDR2 reads YSYEKL. The CDR3 contains 15 residues. The V gene lost 1 base and the J gene lost 4 bases, with 13 bases spanning the gap. The CDR3 protein is CASSQGAGLAYGYTF. Here the CDR3 DNA reads TGCGCCAGCAGCCAAGGGGCAGGATTGGCCTATGGCTACACCTTC.

The chain has TRBV20-1 and TRBJ1-5, with a weak D call TRBD1 (5 bases). V was pared by 3 bases and J by 4 bases, with 10 bases between. Germline V lookup: CDR1 DFQATT, CDR2 SNEGSKA (reference sequence). The CDR3 is made up of 13 amino acids. CDR3 residues: CSASGQINQPQHF. As DNA, the CDR3 is TGCAGTGCTAGTGGACAAATAAATCAGCCCCAGCATTTT.

As for this clone: The junction departs from germline at one end; a sequencing error may be responsible. This chain links TRBV10-3 with TRBJ1-4, with D tentatively TRBD1 (6 bases). CDR1 is ENHRY, CDR2 SYGVKD, per germline. This CDR3 comprises 14 residues. The DNA of the CDR3 is TGTGCCATCAGTGAGTCGATGCCCGACAGGCCTCTCTATTTT. The encoded protein is CAISESMPDRPLYF.

V and J are TRBV28 and TRBJ1-1; TRBD1 is a possible D gene (6 bases). The V and J ends lost 10 bases and 5 bases respectively, with 17 bases between them. Germline V lookup: CDR1 MDHEN, CDR2 SYDVKM. CDR3 size: 13 residues. CDR3 DNA: TGTGCCACTCAGAGGGGGAGGGAGACTGAAGCTTTCTTT. This encodes CATQRGRETEAFF. The whole variable domain, remainder taken from reference TRBV28 and TRBJ1-1, is DVKVTQSSRYLVKRTGEKVFLECVQDMDHENMFWYRQDPGLGLRLIYFSYDVKMKEKGDIPEGYSVSREKKERFSLILESASTNQTSMYLCATQRGRETEAFFGQGTRLTVV.

This clone was seen a handful of times. The chain employs TRBV20-1 and TRBJ2-1; TRBD2 might be the D (5 bases). Germline loops: CDR1 DFQATT, CDR2 SNEGSKA (reference sequence). Trimming took 3 bases from V and 8 from J, leaving 17 bases between them. The length of the CDR3 is 14 residues. The CDR3 coding sequence is TGCAGTGCTAGTAGAGGGCAGATTATTGATGAGCAGTTCTTC. Amino acids: CSASRGQIIDEQFF.